The source of this T cell receptor beta chain is a study of metastatic and nonmetastatic thyroid tumors. Study-level points and caveats: Reports indicated that malignant thyroid tumors showed significantly higher TCR beta diversity than benign nodules did, in blood and tumor.

The CDR3 has 13 residues. V lost 3 bases to trimming and J lost 1 base, with 6 bases between them. Germline lookup yields CDR1 MNHNS and CDR2 SASEGT. With regard to this clone: No antigen is known for it.

The authors' processing: Across clinicopathological groups, CDR3 differences served as the basis for building a distant-metastasis classifier for papillary thyroid cancer. TCRdb re-analyzed the PCR reads through MiXCR. The V and J calls were determined by TCRdb, not by the authors. The table records roughly 7,900 clones, 25% to 35% of them present only once. Patients were all untreated before their thyroid surgery. This TCR was sampled from a male donor with papillary thyroid cancer or a benign thyroid nodule (not recorded which). Some clones in this sample may be carry-over from other donors' samples. The chain uses TRBV6-1 and TRBJ1-1, with D unclear. Sample: adjacent normal tissue. CDR3 nucleotides: TGTGCCAGCAGTGAGTATAGGAACACTGAAGCTTTCTTT. It specifies CASSEYRNTEAFF.